This is a list of T cell receptor beta chains from one sample in a study of monozygotic twins with inflammatory bowel disease. Each CDR3 protein gets one entry in TCRdb, which reprocessed the 5' RACE reads and gives no DNA. This sample contains fewer than 350,000 distinct CDR3 sequences. Sequences were obtained from blood. The receptors were sampled from a human donor with ulcerative colitis or Crohn's disease, or a healthy co-twin of an affected twin (not recorded which). Both conserved end residues are part of each CDR3.

j_gene | v_gene | CDR3aa
TRBJ2-1 | TRBV5-1 | CASSLLAGLNNEQFF
TRBJ2-3 | TRBV6-2/TRBV6-3 | CASSYQSEDTQYF
TRBJ2-6 | TRBV6-1 | CASSDDRSRTNVLTF
TRBJ2-7 | TRBV18 | CASSPPSSGRYEQYF
TRBJ1-3 | TRBV7-2 | CASRQGPGNTIYF
TRBJ1-1 | TRBV20-1 | CSAPRDFGAEAFF
TRBJ1-4 | TRBV20-1 | CSSWRGLGEKLFF
TRBJ2-3 | TRBV7-8 | CASSLETGGRIVDTQYF
TRBJ1-2 | TRBV5-1 | CASSLDSQYGYTF
TRBJ2-7 | TRBV12-3/TRBV12-4 | CASSLVMTGPYEQYF
TRBJ2-4 | TRBV14 | CASSQDGRSGEALAKNIQYF
TRBJ1-4 | TRBV20-1 | CSARDGGSNQKLFF
TRBJ1-2 | TRBV12-3/TRBV12-4 | CASSFSTAGYTF
TRBJ2-3 | TRBV20-1 | CSARGSGGTDTQYF
TRBJ1-2 | TRBV6-5 | CASKIGTSGYTF
TRBJ2-1 | TRBV11-2 | CASTRGGGYNEQFF
TRBJ1-1 | TRBV5-1 | CASSLFPDTEAFF
TRBJ1-2 | TRBV24-1 | CASQPGPNYGHTF
TRBJ1-1 | TRBV3-1 | CASSPQLGQGNWGAFF
TRBJ2-1 | TRBV20-1 | CSARESAGGAHEQFF
TRBJ1-1 | TRBV12-3/TRBV12-4 | CASTAGRANTEAFF
TRBJ2-3 | TRBV20-1 | CSAFTGGADTQYF
TRBJ2-5 | TRBV29-1 | CSVEGTIQETQYF
TRBJ2-7 | TRBV15 | CATSRYSGSYEQYF
TRBJ2-7 | TRBV5-6 | CASSFGGTGLEYEQYF
TRBJ1-1 | TRBV7-7 | CASSPTTSLGVPSEAFF
TRBJ2-6 | TRBV27 | CASSLENSGANVLTF
TRBJ1-1 | TRBV4-3 | CASSHLVTGAEAFF
TRBJ2-1 | TRBV3-1 | CASTERSSYNEQFF
TRBJ2-6 | TRBV5-5 | CASSYREPTSSGANVLTF
TRBJ1-1 | TRBV29-1 | CSVEYSGGTEAFF
TRBJ1-1 | TRBV7-9 | CATTWDLNTEAFF
TRBJ1-6 | TRBV10-3 | CAISESQVTPLHF
TRBJ2-5 | TRBV5-4 | CASSFQDRETQYF
TRBJ1-1 | TRBV5-1 | CASSLNREMTEAFF
TRBJ2-7 | TRBV28 | CASSYDRGKFYEQYF
TRBJ1-3 | TRBV9 | CASSGAGTTSGNTIYF
TRBJ2-7 | TRBV5-1 | CASSTISGYEQYF
TRBJ2-1 | TRBV4-3 | CASSQDLFGEGIRNEQFF
TRBJ1-1 | TRBV20-1 | CSANGGQNTEAFF
TRBJ2-7 | TRBV5-1 | CASSLLQTGLSLEQYF
TRBJ2-3 | TRBV7-6 | CASSFPSSGTSGRASTDTQYF
TRBJ2-2 | TRBV12-3/TRBV12-4 | CASSFPGGGNTGELFF
TRBJ1-1 | TRBV7-3 | CASKLTGDLNTEAFF
TRBJ1-2 | TRBV18 | CASSPQALDGYTF
TRBJ2-1 | TRBV18 | CASSPKLRWTGSSYNEQFF
TRBJ2-1 | TRBV20-1 | CSARTSGSRNEQFF
TRBJ2-2 | TRBV20-1 | CSARDGRRGDTGELFF
TRBJ2-7 | TRBV5-1 | CASSSEAYEQYF
TRBJ2-5 | TRBV20-1 | CSAREAKGTPKTQYF
TRBJ2-6 | TRBV6-2/TRBV6-3 | CASAAGAFSGANVLTF
TRBJ2-3 | TRBV6-5 | CASSYGLGLNQRGTDTQYF
TRBJ2-5 | TRBV28 | CASSPRGGAGGKETQYF
TRBJ1-6 | TRBV28 | CASTLGQENSPLHF